This is a list of T cell receptor beta chains from one sample in a study of identical twins. TCRdb processed the 5' RACE reads anew with MiXCR; each CDR3 protein has one entry. The sample shows about 700,000 distinct CDR3 sequences, under 9% of them seen only once. Separately, the same data were catalogued under a study of yellow fever vaccine responses in identical twins.

The sequenced sample was PBMCs. These receptors were taken from a woman aged 18-29 years in good health. CDR3s include the opening cysteine and the closing phenylalanine or tryptophan. Each record gives: D gene, J gene, clone size, V gene, CDR3 DNA, CDR3 protein. A D gene is named only where the DNA matches it firmly. The size entry is marked missing in some rows and otherwise reads once, few, many or a size class.

>TRBD1|TRBJ2-5|-|TRBV2
TGTGCCAGCAGTGAAATGCGAGGGGGCGGGGAGACCCAGTACTTC
CASSEMRGGGETQYF
>-|TRBJ2-7|many|TRBV20-1
TGCAGTGCTGGCCGATGGGGCGACTACGAGCAGTACTTC
CSAGRWGDYEQYF
>-|TRBJ1-2|few|TRBV6-5
TGTGCCAGCAGTTACCCGGGGGGGTCCAACTATGGCTACACCTTC
CASSYPGGSNYGYTF
>-|TRBJ1-2|-|TRBV5-6
TGTGCCAGCAGTTCTCGGAGGAATGGCTACACCTTC
CASSSRRNGYTF
>TRBD2|TRBJ2-3|many|TRBV15
TGTGCCACCAGCAGGCTTGCGGGGGAGGCAGATACGCAGTATTTT
CATSRLAGEADTQYF
>-|TRBJ2-2|many|TRBV12-3/TRBV12-4
TGTGCCAGCAGTTTAGGACTTACGGATATCGCGGGGGAGCTGTTTTTT
CASSLGLTDIAGELFF
>-|TRBJ2-7|-|TRBV5-1
TGCGCCAGCAGCTTTGCCTTGAAAAGTGAGCAGTACTTC
CASSFALKSEQYF
>-|TRBJ1-5|many|TRBV7-2
TGTGCCAGCAGCTTAGAGGCTTCGGGGAATCAGCCCCAGCATTTT
CASSLEASGNQPQHF
>-|TRBJ2-7|many|TRBV20-1
TGCAGTGCTAGGGAGCGACAGGACTCCTACGAGCAGTACTTC
CSARERQDSYEQYF
>-|TRBJ2-5|-|TRBV20-1
TGCAGTGCTAGGATAACACGATTGGGGACCCAGTACTTC
CSARITRLGTQYF
>TRBD2|TRBJ2-5|-|TRBV20-1
TGCAGTGCTAGTAGCGGGGGGGCCGGGGAGACCCAGTCCTTC
CSASSGGAGETQSF
>TRBD1|TRBJ2-7|many|TRBV14
TGTGCCAGCAGCCTCCACCGGGACAGGGGAAACGAGCAGTACTTC
CASSLHRDRGNEQYF
>TRBD1|TRBJ2-3|-|TRBV28
TGTGCCAGCAGTATCGCCGGGACAGGTCCATCAGATACGCAGTATTTT
CASSIAGTGPSDTQYF
>-|TRBJ2-1|few|TRBV5-6
TGTGCCAGCAGCGTAAGCGCTACGACCCATGAGCAGTTCTTC
CASSVSATTHEQFF
>-|TRBJ2-5|-|TRBV25-1
TGTGCCAGCAGTGACCTAATTCATCGTGGCTTTCAAGAGACCCAGTACTTC
CASSDLIHRGFQETQYF
>TRBD1|TRBJ1-1|-|TRBV29-1
TGCAGCGTTGTAGCAGGGGGCAATGGTGAAGCTTTCTTT
CSVVAGGNGEAFF
>-|TRBJ2-2|-|TRBV9
TGTGCCAGCAGCGGACGGGGGGCCCACACCGGGGAGCTGTTTTTT
CASSGRGAHTGELFF
>TRBD2|TRBJ2-7|few|TRBV12-3/TRBV12-4
TGTGCCAGCAGTTTGGGGACTAGCGGAACCTCCTACGAGCAGTACTTC
CASSLGTSGTSYEQYF
>-|TRBJ1-6|many|TRBV12-3/TRBV12-4
TGTGCCAGCAGTTTAGCGCTAGAGGCCCATTCACCCCTCCACTTT
CASSLALEAHSPLHF
>-|TRBJ1-1|-|TRBV21-1
TGTGCCAGCAGCAAAGCGCTTAGGTTGTCGTCGGAACCTCATAACACTGAAGCTTTCTTT
CASSKALRLSSEPHNTEAFF
>-|TRBJ1-2|many|TRBV21-1
TGTGCCAGCAGCAAAGGGTGGCAGGGGCCTAACTATGGCTACACCTTC
CASSKGWQGPNYGYTF